The 30 T cell receptor beta chains given below trace back to one sample, sequenced in a study of blood T cell repertoires in COVID-19. Only in-frame clones appear in the TCRdb table, and some are missing; sequencing was by immunoSEQ multiplex PCR. Of 200,000 to 250,000 clones listed, approximately 80% are singletons. The sample taken for sequencing was peripheral blood. The receptor source for this set is a woman in her fifties or sixties with acute or convalescent COVID-19.

V is TRBV5-6 and J is TRBJ1-2; 7 nucleotides align to TRBD1. This CDR3 spans 12 amino acids. The germline V gene encodes CDR1 SGHDT and CDR2 YYEEEE. After removal of 4 bases from V and 7 bases from J, the junction contained 4 bases not matched to a gene. In nucleotides, the CDR3 is TGTGCCAGCAGCCCCGGGACAGTTGGCTACACCTTC. As protein: CASSPGTVGYTF.

The chain couples TRBV28 to TRBJ2-7; D is ambiguous. V dropped 1 base and J dropped 12 bases, with 13 bases sitting between them. The germline V gene has CDR1 MDHEN and CDR2 SYDVKM. This CDR3 comprises 12 residues. The CDR3 DNA reads as TGTGCCAGCAGTTTATTGGCTGGTGGTCCGTACTTC. Translating gives CASSLLAGGPYF.

The chain couples TRBV19 to TRBJ1-1, with D tentatively TRBD1 (5 bases). Trimming left V 3 bases short and J 0 bases short, with 11 bases between. CDR1 and CDR2 from the germline V gene are LNHDA and SQIVND (reference sequence). The CDR3 covers 15 residues. The CDR3 sequence: CASSIGSGLNTEAFF. The CDR3 DNA is TGTGCCAGTAGTATCGGTTCAGGGCTGAACACTGAAGCTTTCTTT.

This clone appeared a few times. The chain recombines TRBV4-1 with TRBJ2-2; TRBD2 aligns across 14 bases. CDR3 size: 18 residues. From germline, CDR1 is MGHRA and CDR2 YSYEKL. J was trimmed by 7 bases and V by 3 bases; bases with no gene match: 10. Here the CDR3 reads CASSHPRTSGGPVGELFF. The DNA of the CDR3 is TGCGCCAGCAGCCACCCCAGGACTAGCGGGGGGCCAGTCGGGGAGCTGTTTTTT.

The rearrangement joins TRBV9 to TRBJ2-2, with D tentatively TRBD1 (6 bases). Per germline, CDR1 SGDLS and CDR2 YYNGEE. The length of the CDR3 is 13 residues. V lost 4 bases to trimming and J lost 4 bases, with 8 bases between them. CDR3 in DNA: TGTGCCAGCAGCCTGGACAGCACCGGGGAGCTGTTTTTT. Translated: CASSLDSTGELFF. Full variable domain (rest looked up from reference TRBV9 and TRBJ2-2): DSGVTQTPKHLITATGQRVTLRCSPRSGDLSVYWYQQSLDQGLQFLIQYYNGEERAKGNILERFSAQQFPDLHSELNLSSLELGDSALYFCASSLDSTGELFFGEGSRLTVL.

The chain joins TRBV4-2 to TRBJ1-2; 7 bases match TRBD1. In germline, CDR1 is LGHNA, CDR2 YNFKEQ. This CDR3 comprises 14 residues. Germline trimming cut 1 base from V and 4 bases from J; bases unmatched to any gene: 3. CDR3 in DNA: TGTGCCAGCAGCCAAGCTCGGGACAGCTATGGCTACACCTTC. The encoded protein is CASSQARDSYGYTF.

The chain couples TRBV28 to TRBJ2-7, with no clear D. The germline CDR1 and CDR2 sequences are MDHEN and SYDVKM. V lost 6 bases to trimming and J lost 3 bases, with 9 bases between them. This CDR3 is 12 amino acids long. The CDR3 DNA sequence: TGTGCCAGCAGCCACAACAGCTACGAGCAGTACTTC. It codes for CASSHNSYEQYF.

V gene TRBV6-1 combines with J gene TRBJ2-7; 9 bases are a match to TRBD2. This CDR3 has 16 residues. V dropped 3 bases and J dropped 2; count of bases not matched to a gene: 8. The germline gives CDR1 MNHNS, CDR2 SASEGT. The DNA for the CDR3 is TGTGCCAGCAGTGACGCTGGACTAGCGCTCACCTACGAGCAGTACTTC. This encodes CASSDAGLALTYEQYF.

The chain carries TRBV2 and TRBJ1-2, with no clear D. Trimming took 4 bases from V and 4 from J, leaving 10 bases between them. The germline V gene encodes CDR1 SNHLY and CDR2 FYNNEI. The CDR3 covers 13 residues. The CDR3: CASSVSEVYGYTF. CDR3 coding DNA: TGTGCCAGCAGTGTGTCGGAGGTCTATGGCTACACCTTC. Full variable domain (missing parts from reference TRBV2 and TRBJ1-2): EPEVTQTPSHQVTQMGQEVILRCVPISNHLYFYWYRQILGQKVEFLVSFYNNEISEKSEIFDDQFSVERPDGSNFTLKIRSTKLEDSAMYFCASSVSEVYGYTFGSGTRLTVV.

The CDR3 here is CASSLASSGQYTGELFF. The CDR3 nucleotides are TGTGCCAGCAGCTTAGCTTCATCGGGACAGTACACCGGGGAGCTGTTTTTT. The J gene is TRBJ2-2, the V gene TRBV7-2, with 7 bases that match TRBD1. Germline V gene data show CDR1 as SGHTA and CDR2 as FQGNSA. V lost 0 bases to trimming and J lost 3 bases; unmatched junction nucleotides: 7. The CDR3 has 17 amino acids.

This rearrangement joins TRBV5-4 to TRBJ2-5; 10 nucleotides line up with TRBD2. The CDR3 is 14 amino acids. Germline values: CDR1 SGHNT, CDR2 YYREEE (reference sequence). The V gene end was trimmed by 5 bases and the J gene end by 4 bases; junction bases not matched to a gene: 5. CDR3 DNA sequence: TGTGCCAGCAGTTTTAGCGGGGGGTTAGAGACCCAGTACTTC. Translated: CASSFSGGLETQYF.

The chain carries TRBV2 and TRBJ2-1, with D possibly matching TRBD2 (5 bases). V lost 4 bases and J lost 4, with 5 bases in between. The germline V gene has CDR1 SNHLY and CDR2 FYNNEI. CDR3 length: 12 amino acids. DNA for the CDR3: TGTGCCAGCAGTGGCGGGTACAATGAGCAGTTCTTC. Its translation: CASSGGYNEQFF.

V is TRBV18 and J is TRBJ1-1, with D perhaps TRBD1 (5 bases). CDR3 length: 15 residues. Trimming shortened V by 4 bases and J by 3 bases, and 15 bases separated the two germline ends. CDR1 and CDR2 from the germline V gene are KGHSH and LQKENI. Here the CDR3 reads CASSQQGTWDTEAFF. Written as DNA, the CDR3 is TGTGCCAGCTCACAGCAGGGTACGTGGGACACTGAAGCTTTCTTT.

As for this clone: The sample has other DNA sequences that encode this CDR3 too. This chain joins TRBV30 and TRBJ1-6; no definite D call. Trimming pared 0 bases from V and 0 bases from J, leaving 6 bases between. The CDR3 covers 15 residues. Germline V gives CDR1 GTSNPN, CDR2 SVGIG (reference sequence). The CDR3 here is CAWSVGSSYNSPLHF. In DNA form, the CDR3 reads TGTGCCTGGAGTGTAGGGAGCTCCTATAATTCACCCCTCCACTTT. Based on the CDR3 plus reference TRBV30 and TRBJ1-6, the full variable domain is SQTIHQWPATLVQPVGSPLSLECTVEGTSNPNLYWYRQAAGRGLQLLFYSVGIGQISSEVPQNLSASRPQDRQFILSSKKLLLSDSGFYLCAWSVGSSYNSPLHFGNGTRLTVT.

J is TRBJ2-3 and V is TRBV19, with 9 bases that match TRBD1. The germline V gene encodes CDR1 LNHDA and CDR2 SQIVND (reference sequence). With V trimmed by 3 bases and J by 5 bases, 12 bases remained unmatched. The CDR3 covers 17 residues. The CDR3 nucleotides read TGTGCCAGTAGTATTAGAACCGGGACAGGGCTTCAAGATACGCAGTATTTT. It codes for CASSIRTGTGLQDTQYF. The full variable domain, completed using reference TRBV19 and TRBJ2-3, is DGGITQSPKYLFRKEGQNVTLSCEQNLNHDAMYWYRQDPGQGLRLIYYSQIVNDFQKGDIAEGYSVSREKKESFPLTVTSAQKNPTAFYLCASSIRTGTGLQDTQYFGPGTRLTVL.

The V and J genes are TRBV6-2 or TRBV6-3 and TRBJ2-5, with 7 bases matching TRBD1. V dropped 4 bases and J dropped 4; count of bases not matched to a gene: 6. Germline CDR1 is MNHEY and CDR2 is SVGEGT. This CDR3 comprises 14 residues. The CDR3 sequence: CASSSSGDRETQYF. The CDR3 DNA reads TGTGCCAGCAGTTCTTCAGGGGACAGAGAGACCCAGTACTTC.

V and J are TRBV30 and TRBJ2-7, with a tentative D call TRBD1 (6 bases). The CDR3 has 11 residues. V lost 7 bases and J lost 6, with 13 bases in between. Germline values: CDR1 GTSNPN, CDR2 SVGIG (reference sequence). The CDR3 nucleotides read TGTGCCTCCCAACTACAGGGCGAGCAGTACTTC. Its protein product is CASQLQGEQYF.

This chain uses TRBV18 with TRBJ2-3, with D perhaps TRBD1 (6 bases). The V gene lost 5 bases and the J gene lost 3 bases, with 15 bases spanning the gap. There are 15 residues in the CDR3. The V gene's germline CDR1 is KGHSH and CDR2 LQKENI. Written as DNA, the CDR3 is TGTGCCAGCTCAAAATTTCAGACAGGAACAGATACGCAGTATTTT. Protein: CASSKFQTGTDTQYF. The complete variable domain, with remaining parts taken from reference TRBV18 and TRBJ2-3, reads NAGVMQNPRHLVRRRGQEARLRCSPMKGHSHVYWYRQLPEEGLKFMVYLQKENIIDESGMPKERFSAEFPKEGPSILRIQQVVRGDSAAYFCASSKFQTGTDTQYFGPGTRLTVL.

The V gene is TRBV11-2, the J gene TRBJ1-4, with D possibly matching TRBD1 (5 bases). The CDR3 runs to 14 residues. Trimming pared 3 bases from V and 7 bases from J, leaving 12 bases between. Germline assignment: CDR1 SGHAT and CDR2 FQNNGV. The CDR3 bases are TGTGCCAGCAGCTTCGGCAGGGCGAGTGAAAAACTGTTTTTT. Translated, it gives CASSFGRASEKLFF.

The chain employs TRBV28 and TRBJ2-3; D is unresolved. Trimming removed 7 bases from V and 6 bases from J, with 8 bases in between. Germline CDR1 is MDHEN and CDR2 is SYDVKM. The CDR3 length is 11 residues. In DNA, the CDR3 is TGTGCCAGCAACTATAGGGATACGCAGTATTTT. Amino acids: CASNYRDTQYF.

Points on this clone: The sample holds other DNA sequences that translate to the same CDR3. The chain couples TRBV6-5 to TRBJ2-5, with TRBD2 as a possible D gene (6 bases). Germline lookup yields CDR1 MNHEY and CDR2 SVGAGI. This CDR3 has 14 amino acids. Trimming shortened V by 7 bases and J by 5 bases, and 17 bases separated the two germline ends. CDR3 in DNA: TGTGCCAGCACCCTAGGGCAGGGAGGTGAGACCCAGTACTTC. This encodes CASTLGQGGETQYF.

The chain combines TRBV16 with TRBJ2-1; 7 nucleotides line up with TRBD2. The trim removed 4 bases at V and 7 bases at J, leaving 10 bases unmatched. CDR1 is KGHSY and CDR2 is FQNENV in the germline V gene. There are 15 residues in the CDR3. This CDR3 reads CASSPRLGGSNEQFF. The DNA of the CDR3 is TGTGCCAGCAGCCCCCGTTTGGGGGGGTCAAATGAGCAGTTCTTC.

This sequence joins TRBV20-1 and TRBJ2-5, with 7 bases that match TRBD1. The germline CDR1 and CDR2 sequences are DFQATT and SNEGSKA (reference sequence). After removal of 3 bases from V and 2 bases from J, the junction contained 3 bases not matched to a gene. This CDR3 has 13 residues. CDR3 in DNA: TGCAGTGCTAGTACGACAGGGCAAGAGACCCAGTACTTC. Residues: CSASTTGQETQYF.

The chain links TRBV7-2 to TRBJ1-4; TRBD1 might be the D (5 bases). The CDR3 consists of 13 residues. V lost 2 bases, J lost 8 bases, and 9 bases lay in between. CDR1 is SGHTA and CDR2 is FQGNSA in the germline V gene. CDR3 in DNA: TGTGCCAGCAGCTTAAGCCGGGGGGAAAAACTGTTTTTT. Amino acids: CASSLSRGEKLFF.

As to this clone: This same CDR3 is encoded by further DNA sequences in the sample. The chain links TRBV30 to TRBJ1-1, with D perhaps TRBD1 (6 bases). Deletions cut 0 bases from V and 10 bases from J, with 15 bases between. The CDR3 consists of 13 residues. The germline V gene encodes CDR1 GTSNPN and CDR2 SVGIG (reference sequence). For the CDR3, the DNA is TGTGCCTGGAGTGTGGGGGGGGCCGGGGGAGCTTTCTTT. Protein sequence: CAWSVGGAGGAFF.

This clone came up once. V and J are TRBV28 and TRBJ1-5, with D uncertain. The CDR3 runs to 12 residues. The ends were cut back, 10 bases at V and 4 bases at J, with 11 bases in the middle. Germline-derived CDR1 and CDR2 are MDHEN and SYDVKM. The CDR3 bases are TGTGCCACCCAGACGGGGAATCAGCCCCAGCATTTT. It translates to CATQTGNQPQHF.

The chain joins TRBV28 to TRBJ1-2; D gene unclear. The ends were cut back, 7 bases at V and 3 bases at J, with 12 bases in the middle. Germline-derived CDR1 and CDR2 are MDHEN and SYDVKM. The CDR3 is made up of 13 amino acids. CDR3 residues: CASKTAGYYGYTF. The CDR3 bases are TGTGCCAGCAAGACGGCGGGGTACTATGGCTACACCTTC.

This chain uses TRBV18 with TRBJ2-5; no definite D call. The CDR3 sequence is 14 residues long. Germline V lookup: CDR1 KGHSH, CDR2 LQKENI. With 2 bases removed from V and 3 bases from J, the gap between germline ends came to 10 bases. The chain's CDR3 is CASSPLSGEETQYF. The CDR3 nucleotides are TGTGCCAGCTCACCATTATCTGGAGAAGAGACCCAGTACTTC.

The chain carries TRBV7-2 and TRBJ2-3; TRBD2 aligns across 7 bases. The V segment lost 4 bases and the J segment 2 bases; nucleotides outside the gene matches: 6. This CDR3 contains 15 residues. The germline CDR1 and CDR2 sequences are SGHTA and FQGNSA. CDR3: CASSWAGGNTDTQYF. The CDR3 DNA follows: TGTGCCAGCAGCTGGGCCGGGGGGAACACAGATACGCAGTATTTT.

This chain links TRBV7-8 with TRBJ2-2; 8 bases fit TRBD1. The CDR3 totals 15 residues. The J segment lost 0 bases and the V segment lost 5 bases, leaving 2 bases of the junction unmatched. CDR1 and CDR2 (germline): SGHVS, FQNEAQ. CDR3 protein: CASSVDRANTGELFF. CDR3 bases: TGTGCCAGCAGCGTGGACAGGGCGAACACCGGGGAGCTGTTTTTT.